This TCR beta chain was recovered during a study of human T cells and chemical hapten exposure. This clonotype showed up many times. As for time point: patch test 1, 2 weeks after DPC sensitization. Treatment in this sample: therapeutic diphenylcyclopropenone sensitization with weekly scalp DPC. The CDR3 runs 19 residues. Germline CDR1 is SGHTA and CDR2 is FQGNSA. V was clipped by 3 bases and J by 0 bases, with 18 bases between them. MiXCR was run by TCRdb on the RACE reads, yielding one entry per CDR3 protein. The sample consists of roughly 86,000 distinct CDR3 sequences, about 10% of them appearing once.

Material: whole blood, obtained in connection with sensitization to the hapten diphenylcyclopropenone (DPC). The sequence came from a man aged 40-49 years with alopecia areata. Some clones in this sample may be carry-over from other donors' samples. V usage is TRBV7-2 and J usage is TRBJ1-6, with D maybe TRBD1 (5 bases). DNA of the CDR3: TGTGCCAGCAGCTTCAGTCAGGGAGGCTATAGCTCCTATAATTCACCCCTCCACTTT. Translation: CASSFSQGGYSSYNSPLHF.